Shown below are 10 T cell receptor beta chains from a single sample sequenced in a study of blood T cell repertoires in COVID-19. Here immunoSEQ multiplex PCR was the method, and the copy in TCRdb shows in-frame clones only, minus some. The sample includes a few hundred thousand clones, roughly 86% of them seen just once. Sequencing was done on a sample of PBMCs or T cells enriched from blood (not recorded which). All receptors derive from a woman aged 25 to 39 who had recovered from COVID-19.

The V gene is TRBV5-4, the J gene TRBJ2-4; D possibly corresponds to TRBD1 (6 bases). The germline gives CDR1 SGHNT, CDR2 YYREEE (reference sequence). The CDR3 has 14 residues. Trimming removed 4 bases from V and 8 bases from J, with 16 bases in between. CDR3 bases: TGTGCCAGCAGCCCTCTTGACAGGACTGACATTCAGTACTTC. Protein: CASSPLDRTDIQYF.

The chain recombines TRBV10-3 with TRBJ1-1, with a possible D match to TRBD1 (6 bases). CDR1 ENHRY and CDR2 SYGVKD come from the germline V gene. V lost 5 bases, J lost 8 bases, and 21 bases lay in between. The CDR3 has 15 amino acids. In nucleotides, the CDR3 is TGTGCCATCAGTTCAAGCCTCGAACAGGGAAAGGAAGCTTTCTTT. Translated, it gives CAISSSLEQGKEAFF.

The chain combines TRBV6-6 with TRBJ2-7; D might be TRBD2 (5 bases). The CDR3 is 15 amino acids. The V gene lost 2 bases and the J gene lost 3 bases, with 14 bases spanning the gap. Germline CDR1 MNHNY, CDR2 SVGAGI (reference sequence). The CDR3 DNA reads TGTGCCAGCAGTTACACCCGGACTCTCTTCTACGAGCAGTACTTC. Translation: CASSYTRTLFYEQYF.

The rearrangement joins TRBV27 to TRBJ1-6; a weak D match, TRBD1 (6 bases). The CDR3 totals 13 residues. V was pared by 2 bases and J by 15 bases, with 14 bases between. Germline lookup yields CDR1 MNHEY and CDR2 SMNVEV (reference sequence). This chain's CDR3 is CASSLESPGVLHF. In DNA, the CDR3 is TGTGCCAGCAGTTTAGAGTCCCCAGGGGTCCTCCACTTT.

The chain is built from TRBV4-1 and TRBJ2-1; D may be TRBD2 (5 bases). The germline CDR1 and CDR2 sequences are MGHRA and YSYEKL. V gave up 0 bases and J gave up 9 bases, with 9 bases separating them. The CDR3 totals 13 residues. Here the CDR3 reads CASSQEGRGEQFF. CDR3 nucleotide sequence: TGCGCCAGCAGCCAAGAGGGCCGGGGTGAGCAGTTCTTC.

The genes are TRBV28 and TRBJ1-1; the match to TRBD1 covers 10 bases. The trim removed 8 bases at V and 5 bases at J, leaving 5 bases unmatched. The germline V gene has CDR1 MDHEN and CDR2 SYDVKM. The CDR3 totals 13 residues. CDR3 bases: TGTGCCAGCCGACCGGACAGGGGGACTGAAGCTTTCTTT. The encoded protein is CASRPDRGTEAFF.

The J gene is TRBJ2-7, the V gene TRBV30; weak D call: TRBD1 (5 bases). The CDR3 runs 14 residues. V was shortened by 0 bases and J by 6 bases, with 15 bases between the two germline ends. Germline values: CDR1 GTSNPN, CDR2 SVGIG (reference sequence). The CDR3 DNA reads as TGTGCCTGGAGTGTAGGTGGGGCTACCGCCGAGCAGTACTTC. Protein sequence: CAWSVGGATAEQYF.

The chain recombines TRBV5-6 with TRBJ1-3; tentatively, D is TRBD1 (5 bases). Trimming stripped 1 base from V and 1 base from J, with 9 bases between. The CDR3 covers 15 residues. The germline gives CDR1 SGHDT, CDR2 YYEEEE. The CDR3 here is CASSLTGTSGNTIYF. DNA for the CDR3: TGTGCCAGCAGCTTGACAGGAACATCTGGAAACACCATATATTTT.

This clone was counted once. The rearrangement uses TRBV25-1 and TRBJ2-3, with D possibly matching TRBD2 (5 bases). From germline, CDR1 is MGHDK and CDR2 SYGVNS. CDR3 length: 13 residues. Deletions cut 4 bases from V and 3 bases from J, with 8 bases between. The CDR3 DNA follows: TGTGCCAGCAGTGGGGCGGGTACAGATACGCAGTATTTT. This encodes CASSGAGTDTQYF.

V and J are TRBV5-1 and TRBJ2-3; 7 bases fit TRBD1. The CDR3 covers 14 residues. In germline, CDR1 is SGHRS, CDR2 YFSETQ. J gave up 2 bases and V 7 bases, and 7 bases lay outside the gene matches. The CDR3 here is CASRDRPHTDTQYF. CDR3 in DNA: TGCGCCAGCCGGGACAGACCCCACACAGATACGCAGTATTTT.